This T cell receptor beta chain was profiled in a study of OX40 agonist ivuxolimab in advanced cancers. Study context: Dose-escalation cases comprised hepatocellular carcinoma, melanoma, renal cell or head and neck cancer. Partial responses occurred in three patients (one hepatocellular carcinoma, two cutaneous melanoma).

V was cut by 5 bases and J by 2 bases, with 13 bases left in between. The CDR3 is 14 residues long. Germline V gives CDR1 SGHTA, CDR2 FQGTGA. This clone was counted between two and nine times. The antigen remains unidentified. The table came from immunoSEQ multiplex PCR; TCRdb's copy has only in-frame clones and leaves some out. The data hold 40,000 to 50,000 clones, with over 65% observed a single time. Study-level points and caveats: Clonal expansion was seen in CD4+ and CD8+ blood T cells by week 6 at 0.1 to 3.0 mg/kg. Among patients with partial responses at 0.1-3.0 mg/kg, clonal expansion was among the lowest.

The TCR comes from an adult with an advanced solid tumor such as melanoma, head and neck, liver or kidney cancer. The material was CD4+ or CD8+ T cells sorted from blood, obtained in a trial of the OX40 agonist ivuxolimab. The chain is built from TRBV7-3 and TRBJ2-7, with D hard to call. The CDR3 DNA reads TGTGCCAGCAGCCCCACCCCCGGAGCCTACGAGCAGTACTTC. Protein sequence: CASSPTPGAYEQYF.